This paragraph reports one T cell receptor beta chain. Antigen specificity is unknown. 5' RACE with UMI labels generated the TRB cDNA libraries. TCRdb reanalyzed the 5' RACE reads, giving one entry per CDR3 protein sequence and no DNA. The sample data list 70,000 to 95,000 distinct CDR3 sequences. This entry is derived from a study of CXCR3-negative and CXCR3-positive naive CD8 T cells. On the study more broadly: Roughly 1.5 +/- 0.3 million TRB reads came from each library, giving around 140 million in total.

Whole-study results and caveats: Naive CXCR3-negative cells resembled naive CXCR3-positive cells in TRBV-TRBJ usage; memory cells differed. Greater hydrophobicity was found in TRB CDR3s of CXCR3-positive naive cells than of CXCR3-negative naive cells.

Per germline, CDR1 DFQATT and CDR2 SNEGSKA (reference sequence). The CDR3 contains 13 residues. The sequencing sample was made of naive CXCR3- CD8+ T cells from blood. Subset noted: CD45RO-CCR7+CD27+CD95- naive CD8+ T cells lacking CXCR3 (TNR3-). The receptor's source is a human donor in good health. Some clones in this sample may be carry-over from other donors' samples. The chain uses TRBV20-1 and TRBJ1-5. This CDR3 is CSARRMGNQPQHF.